A single TCR beta chain is shown here with its context. This entry comes from a study of regulatory T cells in long-lasting Graves disease. Study context: Disease was considered persistent Graves' disease after over 5 years of antithyroid drugs (with positive TSH receptor antibodies).

Through Arm-PCR of CDR3 regions and iRepertoire HTBI primers, TCR beta libraries were built. TCRdb itself ran the multiplex PCR reads through MiXCR, one entry per CDR3 protein. The table has 350,000 to 500,000 distinct CDR3 sequences, over 20% seen once. Described time point: persistent/refractory GD, antithyroid drugs over 5 years with positive TRAb. RNA from PBMCs was the source of the TCR library. Specimen: peripheral blood mononuclear cells (PBMCs), collected when the disease was refractory, from a patient treated with antithyroid drugs. The receptor comes from a female donor with Graves disease.

CDR3 region: CSGQGWANEKLFF. CDR3 in DNA: TGCAGCGGACAGGGGTGGGCTAATGAAAAACTGTTTTTT. This chain connects TRBV29-1 to TRBJ1-4, with 8 positions matching TRBD1. CDR1 and CDR2 from the germline V gene are SQVTM and ANQGSEA. Trimming removed 7 bases from V and 3 bases from J; junction bases left unmatched: 4. The CDR3 runs to 13 residues.